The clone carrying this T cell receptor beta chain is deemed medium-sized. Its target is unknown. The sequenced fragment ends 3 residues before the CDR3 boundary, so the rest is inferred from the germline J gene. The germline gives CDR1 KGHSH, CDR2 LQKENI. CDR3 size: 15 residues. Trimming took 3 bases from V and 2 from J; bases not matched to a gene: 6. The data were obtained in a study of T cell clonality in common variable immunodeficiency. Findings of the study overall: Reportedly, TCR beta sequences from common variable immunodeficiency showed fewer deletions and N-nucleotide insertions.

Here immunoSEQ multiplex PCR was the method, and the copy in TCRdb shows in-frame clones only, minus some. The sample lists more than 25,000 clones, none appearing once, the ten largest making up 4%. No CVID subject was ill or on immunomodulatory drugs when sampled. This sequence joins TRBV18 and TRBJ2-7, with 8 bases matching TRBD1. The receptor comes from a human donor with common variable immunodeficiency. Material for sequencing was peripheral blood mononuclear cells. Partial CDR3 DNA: TGTGCCAGCTCACCTACAGGGGGTACAACCTACGAG. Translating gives CASSPTGGTTYE. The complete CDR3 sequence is CASSPTGGTTYEQYF.